This entry lists 14 T cell receptor beta chains sequenced from one sample in a study of cytomegalovirus exposure and HLA in healthy donors. Primers: 60 Vbeta forward and 13 Jbeta reverse. Only in-frame clones appear in the TCRdb table, and some are missing; sequencing was by immunoSEQ multiplex PCR. The sample consists of 150,000 to 200,000 clones, roughly 78% of them appearing once. The specimen sequenced was PBMCs. The receptors originated from a woman in her forties or fifties in good health and CMV-seropositive.

The chain is built from TRBV5-1 and TRBJ1-2, with D possibly being TRBD1 (5 bases). From germline, CDR1 is SGHRS and CDR2 YFSETQ. There are 15 residues in the CDR3. V shed 0 bases and J shed 2 bases, with 11 bases lying between them. The CDR3 coding sequence is TGCGCCAGCAGCTTGGAAGGCAGGGTGAACTATGGCTACACCTTC. Translating it yields CASSLEGRVNYGYTF.

This clone was counted once. The same CDR3 is also encoded by other DNA sequences in this sample. The chain combines TRBV5-1 with TRBJ2-7; 10 positions agree with TRBD2. J was trimmed by 2 bases and V by 2 bases; bases with no gene match: 4. The germline V gene has CDR1 SGHRS and CDR2 YFSETQ. The CDR3 extends over 15 amino acids. CDR3 in DNA: TGCGCCAGCAGCTTAGTAGCGGGGGGTGCCTACGAGCAGTACTTC. As protein: CASSLVAGGAYEQYF.

The chain carries TRBV6-1 and TRBJ2-1, with D perhaps matching TRBD2 (5 bases). The CDR3 sequence is 14 residues long. V lost 5 bases and J lost 4, with 12 bases in between. The germline V gene has CDR1 MNHNS and CDR2 SASEGT. The CDR3 region is CASSQDGVYNEQFF. CDR3 in DNA: TGTGCCAGCAGTCAGGACGGGGTTTACAATGAGCAGTTCTTC.

The table lists this clone with a few counts. This chain uses TRBV19 with TRBJ1-3; D is ambiguous. There are 16 residues in the CDR3. V lost 3 bases and J 0 bases, leaving 12 bases between the germline ends. The germline gives CDR1 LNHDA, CDR2 SQIVND (reference sequence). The CDR3 region is CASSMDFSSSGNTIYF. The CDR3 bases are TGTGCCAGTAGTATGGACTTCAGTAGCTCTGGAAACACCATATATTTT.

The chain joins TRBV6-5 to TRBJ1-1; D is perhaps TRBD1 (5 bases). Germline lookup yields CDR1 MNHEY and CDR2 SVGAGI. This CDR3 has 14 amino acids. Deletions cut 7 bases from V and 3 bases from J, with 15 bases between. The CDR3 sequence is CASTEGAADTEAFF. The CDR3 nucleotides read TGTGCCAGCACCGAAGGGGCCGCCGACACTGAAGCTTTCTTT.

The sample holds a few counts of this clone. The chain recombines TRBV6-1 with TRBJ1-1; no firm D call. Germline CDR1 reads MNHNS; CDR2 reads SASEGT. This CDR3 region has 15 residues. Trimming pared 2 bases from V and 4 bases from J, leaving 14 bases between. The CDR3 here is CASSERPGDLTEAFF. The CDR3 DNA follows: TGTGCCAGCAGTGAACGGCCCGGGGATCTCACTGAAGCTTTCTTT.

V is TRBV18 and J is TRBJ2-1, with D possibly being TRBD1 (5 bases). Deletions cut 0 bases from V and 6 bases from J, with 9 bases between. Germline lookup yields CDR1 KGHSH and CDR2 LQKENI. CDR3 size: 14 residues. The CDR3: CASSPPAGRNEQFF. The CDR3, as DNA: TGTGCCAGCTCACCACCGGCAGGGCGCAATGAGCAGTTCTTC.

This clone appeared a few times. Other nucleotide sequences in the sample specify the same CDR3. The rearrangement uses TRBV30 and TRBJ2-3, with 10 bases aligning to TRBD2. Germline lookup yields CDR1 GTSNPN and CDR2 SVGIG (reference sequence). After removal of 3 bases from V and 3 bases from J, the junction contained 3 bases not matched to a gene. The CDR3 is made up of 14 amino acids. The chain's CDR3 is CAWRLAGGTDTQYF. The DNA of the CDR3 is TGTGCCTGGAGATTAGCGGGGGGAACAGATACGCAGTATTTT.

The chain carries TRBV5-1 and TRBJ1-1, with 8 nucleotides matching TRBD1. The CDR3 spans 17 residues. The V gene end was trimmed by 7 bases and the J gene end by 1 base; junction bases not matched to a gene: 15. Germline V gene lookup returns CDR1 SGHRS and CDR2 YFSETQ. The CDR3 nucleotides read TGCGCCAGCCGGCCGGCGGTATCCGGGACAGGGAACACTGAAGCTTTCTTT. This codes for CASRPAVSGTGNTEAFF.

The gene calls are TRBV4-1 and TRBJ2-3, with 12 bases that match TRBD2. This CDR3 is built from 16 residues. The V and J ends lost 0 bases and 9 bases, in that order; junction bases with no gene match: 7. Germline CDR1 is MGHRA and CDR2 is YSYEKL. CDR3 DNA sequence: TGCGCCAGCAGCCAAGATTTTCCTAGCGGGGGGGCCACGCAGTATTTT. This codes for CASSQDFPSGGATQYF.

The chain links TRBV6-1 to TRBJ1-1, with no clear D. The V end was cut by 5 bases, the J end by 7 bases, with 5 bases between. Per germline, CDR1 MNHNS and CDR2 SASEGT. CDR3 length: 10 amino acids. The CDR3 DNA follows: TGTGCCAGCAGTTACAATGAAGCTTTCTTT. It codes for CASSYNEAFF.

CDR3 region: CASRDRGQSYNEQFF. The CDR3 nucleotides are TGTGCCAGCCGCGATAGAGGCCAGAGCTACAATGAGCAGTTCTTC. The chain couples TRBV7-9 to TRBJ2-1; D is uncertain. V was cut by 8 bases and J by 3 bases, with 17 bases left in between. The length of the CDR3 is 15 residues. The V gene's germline CDR1 is SEHNR and CDR2 FQNEAQ (reference sequence).

The chain has TRBV25-1 and TRBJ2-2, with TRBD1 as a possible D gene (5 bases). The CDR3 is 16 residues long. V was pared by 4 bases and J by 2 bases, with 14 bases between. CDR1 is MGHDK, CDR2 SYGVNS, per germline. The CDR3 DNA reads as TGTGCCAGCAGTGCTTACGGGCAGGGAAACACCGGGGAGCTGTTTTTT. Translation gives CASSAYGQGNTGELFF.

The J gene is TRBJ2-7, the V gene TRBV5-1; 9 bases are a match to TRBD1. Germline-derived CDR1 and CDR2 are SGHRS and YFSETQ. The CDR3 is 14 residues long. The trim removed 2 bases at V and 1 base at J, leaving 1 base unmatched. The CDR3 region is CASSLQGASYEQYF. The CDR3 DNA reads as TGCGCCAGCAGCTTACAGGGGGCGTCCTACGAGCAGTACTTC.